The sequence of this TCR beta chain was determined in a study of PD-L1 blockade in urothelial cancer. At the level of the study: Patients' atezolizumab regimen, 1,200 mg intravenously every 3 weeks, began in the mid-2010s. The analyses of blood took place 3 weeks (second dose) and 6 weeks after treatment start.

Germline values: CDR1 SGHTA, CDR2 FQGTGA. Trimming left V 5 bases short and J 4 bases short, with 14 bases between. The CDR3 has 15 amino acids. Measured with immunoSEQ multiplex PCR; TCRdb has only the in-frame clones, and not every one. Here the sample spans some 120,000 clones, 75% to 90% being singletons. Sample time point: peripheral blood 6 weeks after treatment start. This TCR was recovered from a man aged 55 to 69 with urothelial cancer. The gene calls are TRBV7-3 and TRBJ2-2; possible D gene TRBD1, 6 bases. Sample: PBMCs, taken around atezolizumab (anti-PD-L1) treatment. The CDR3 sequence is CASSPQGSATGELFF. Written as DNA, the CDR3 is TGTGCCAGCAGCCCACAGGGAAGCGCCACCGGGGAGCTGTTTTTT.